The source of this TCR beta chain is a study of blood T cells in healthy people across ages. This clonotype has a count of ten or more. Its antigen remains unidentified. It was with a sample-barcoded 5' primer and a J-beta primer mix that a second PCR of about 7 to 12 cycles was run. TCRdb passed the 5' RACE reads through MiXCR, listing each CDR3 protein once. The sample has 710,000 or so distinct CDR3 sequences, about 30% seen once; the top ten hold 15%. Study-level points and caveats: Long-lived donors had more naive CD4+ cells and higher diversity than aged donors. It was not possible, with unsorted PBMCs, to conclusively compare naive and antigen-experienced cells.

The length of the CDR3 is 15 residues. The trim removed 7 bases at V and 4 bases at J, leaving 12 bases unmatched. Germline V gene data show CDR1 as MDHEN and CDR2 as SYDVKM. Sequenced input: blood. The receptor comes from a woman older than 75 in good health. This chain uses TRBV28 with TRBJ2-5; 7 bases fit TRBD1. This chain's CDR3 is CASTLGRGLGETQYF. CDR3 DNA: TGTGCCAGCACTCTTGGCAGGGGGTTAGGAGAGACCCAGTACTTC.